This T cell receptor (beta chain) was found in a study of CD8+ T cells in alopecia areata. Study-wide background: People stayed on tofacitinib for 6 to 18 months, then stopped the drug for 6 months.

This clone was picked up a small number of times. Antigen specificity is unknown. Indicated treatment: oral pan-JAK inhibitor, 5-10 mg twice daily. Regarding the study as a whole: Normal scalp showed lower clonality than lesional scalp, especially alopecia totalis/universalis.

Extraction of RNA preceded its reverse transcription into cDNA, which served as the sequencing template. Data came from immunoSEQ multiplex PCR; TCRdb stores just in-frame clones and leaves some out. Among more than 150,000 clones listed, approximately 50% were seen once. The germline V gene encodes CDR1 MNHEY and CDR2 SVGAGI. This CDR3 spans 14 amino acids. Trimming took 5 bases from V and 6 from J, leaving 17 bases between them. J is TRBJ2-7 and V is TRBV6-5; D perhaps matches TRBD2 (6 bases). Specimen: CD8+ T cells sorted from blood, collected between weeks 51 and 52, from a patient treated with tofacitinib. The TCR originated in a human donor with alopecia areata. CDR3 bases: TGTGCCAGCAGTCCCGGGAGTGAATACCGCGAGCAGTACTTC. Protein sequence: CASSPGSEYREQYF.